The T cell receptor (beta chain) under discussion was sequenced for a study of T cell changes during pregnancy in multiple sclerosis. Some clones are missing from TCRdb's copy, which holds only in-frame ones; the method was immunoSEQ multiplex PCR. The table records about 35,000 clones, nearly 95% of them present only once. This clone was observed a single time. Germline CDR1 and CDR2: MNHEY and SMNVEV (reference sequence). CDR3 size: 13 residues. Trimming shortened V by 8 bases and J by 4 bases, and 14 bases separated the two germline ends. The specimen was CD4+ T cells from peripheral blood mononuclear cells, collected in the third trimester of pregnancy. The sequence came from a female donor in good health, enrolled as a control in a pregnancy study. The V call is TRBV27, the J call TRBJ1-1, with D hard to call. CDR3 nucleotide sequence: TGTGCCAGCCATTTGTCCCGGGGCACTGAAGCTTTCTTT. This codes for CASHLSRGTEAFF.